The 14 T cell receptor beta chains presented below share a single source sample, sequenced in a study of Ad26.COV2.S vaccination and SARS-CoV-2 variants. Sequencing was performed with immunoSEQ multiplex PCR; in TCRdb, only in-frame clones are kept and a portion is missing. The sample comprises about 480,000 clones, around 85% of which are singletons, and 10% to 15% rests with the top ten. Described treatment: over 15 received Ad26.COV2.S at low or high dose, single or two shots; a few received placebo; per-sample allocation not given. Material that was analyzed had been drawn on day 63 after the first vaccine or placebo injection. The input for sequencing was peripheral blood, taken in a trial of Ad26.COV2.S vaccine versus placebo. These receptors all stem from a person aged 18-60 years who received the Ad26.COV2.S COVID-19 vaccine or a placebo.

CDR3 loop: CASSTTGREAFF. The CDR3 DNA is TGTGCCAGCAGCACGACAGGCCGCGAAGCTTTCTTT. This chain joins TRBV6-5 and TRBJ1-1; D is perhaps TRBD1 (6 bases). The CDR3 totals 12 residues. Trimming removed 6 bases from V and 8 bases from J, with 13 bases in between. Germline CDR1 reads MNHEY; CDR2 reads SVGAGI.

J is TRBJ1-6 and V is TRBV18; D gene ambiguous. The germline CDR1 and CDR2 sequences are KGHSH and LQKENI. With 3 bases removed from V and 7 bases from J, the gap between germline ends came to 16 bases. The CDR3 consists of 16 residues. The CDR3 sequence: CASSPLPRPRNSPLHF. The CDR3 DNA follows: TGTGCCAGCTCACCCCTGCCCCGGCCGAGGAATTCACCCCTCCACTTT.

This chain connects TRBV3-1 (or the pseudogene TRBV3-2) to TRBJ2-5; 11 nucleotides align to TRBD2. In germline, CDR1 is LGHDT, CDR2 YNNKEL (reference sequence). After removal of 4 bases from V and 2 bases from J, the junction contained 9 bases not matched to a gene. The CDR3 length is 17 residues. The DNA of the CDR3 is TGTGCCAGCAGCCCTACCCTTAGCGGGAGGGCACAAGAGACCCAGTACTTC. It translates to CASSPTLSGRAQETQYF.

The CDR3 DNA is TGTGCCAGTAGTACCGAAATCTACTACGAGCAGTACTTC. This encodes CASSTEIYYEQYF. The chain is built from TRBV19 and TRBJ2-7; D is ambiguous. The CDR3 has 13 amino acids. The germline gives CDR1 LNHDA, CDR2 SQIVND (reference sequence). V was cut by 4 bases and J by 3 bases, with 10 bases left in between.

The genes are TRBV6-2 or TRBV6-3 and TRBJ2-7; tentatively, D is TRBD2 (5 bases). This CDR3 spans 11 amino acids. Between the trimmed V and J ends, which lost 5 bases and 6 bases, there was a span of 8 bases. Germline lookup yields CDR1 MNHEY and CDR2 SVGEGT. The CDR3 nucleotides read TGTGCCAGCAGTACCAGCGGCGAGCAGTACTTC. It translates to CASSTSGEQYF.

J is TRBJ2-1 and V is TRBV7-6; no clear D. Germline V gene data show CDR1 as SGHVS and CDR2 as FNYEAQ. V shed 6 bases and J shed 4 bases, with 16 bases lying between them. CDR3 length: 15 residues. CDR3 in DNA: TGTGCCAGCAGTCGCGAAAAAGCGACTTACAATGAGCAGTTCTTC. Its translation is CASSREKATYNEQFF.

DNA for the CDR3: TGTGCCAGCACAACTAGGGGTTACACCGGGGAGCTGTTTTTT. Its translation is CASTTRGYTGELFF. This sequence joins TRBV6-5 and TRBJ2-2; D possibly uses TRBD1 or TRBD2 (5 bases each). The CDR3 contains 14 residues. Germline CDR1 MNHEY, CDR2 SVGAGI. V dropped 7 bases and J dropped 3 bases, with 12 bases sitting between them.

The rearrangement links TRBV7-2 to TRBJ2-3; the D call may be TRBD1 or TRBD2 (6 bases each). Trimming took 2 bases from V and 3 from J, leaving 12 bases between them. The CDR3 contains 15 residues. Germline CDR1 is SGHTA and CDR2 is FQGNSA. The CDR3 loop is CASSLSRGVTDTQYF. The CDR3 nucleotides read TGTGCCAGCAGCTTAAGTAGGGGGGTTACAGATACGCAGTATTTT.

This rearrangement joins TRBV7-8 to TRBJ1-4; 11 bases line up with TRBD1. Germline CDR1 reads SGHVS; CDR2 reads FQNEAQ. CDR3 length: 15 residues. J lost 7 bases, V lost 5 bases, and 6 bases had no gene match. In DNA, the CDR3 is TGTGCCAGCAGCCCAGGACAGGGGGCCGGTGAAAAACTGTTTTTT. Translation gives CASSPGQGAGEKLFF.

The chain couples TRBV5-4 to TRBJ1-1; no clear D gene. The germline V gene has CDR1 SGHNT and CDR2 YYREEE (reference sequence). The CDR3 sequence is 13 residues long. V dropped 0 bases and J dropped 6 bases, with 9 bases sitting between them. The CDR3 loop is CASSLVGAAEAFF. The CDR3 DNA is TGTGCCAGCAGCTTGGTAGGAGCGGCTGAAGCTTTCTTT.

The CDR3 sequence: CASSGGLGNTIYF. CDR3 nucleotide sequence: TGTGCCAGCAGTGGGGGGCTTGGAAACACCATATATTTT. The chain combines TRBV2 with TRBJ1-3; D may be TRBD1 (6 bases). The CDR3 length is 13 residues. V was pared by 4 bases and J by 3 bases, with 7 bases between. The germline gives CDR1 SNHLY, CDR2 FYNNEI.

J is TRBJ2-1 and V is TRBV14; tentative D call: TRBD2 (5 bases). Per the germline V gene, CDR1 is SGHDN and CDR2 is FVKESK. The CDR3 has 13 amino acids. V was shortened by 8 bases and J by 1 base, with 9 bases between the two germline ends. In DNA form, the CDR3 reads TGTGCCAGCGGCAGCGGTTCCTACAATGAGCAGTTCTTC. It specifies CASGSGSYNEQFF.

CDR3 coding DNA: TGTGCCAGCAGCGCCCCCAGACCAACTAATGAAAAACTGTTTTTT. It specifies CASSAPRPTNEKLFF. This chain uses TRBV28 with TRBJ1-4; no clear D. The CDR3 loop spans 15 amino acids. V shed 6 bases and J shed 0 bases, with 11 bases lying between them. In germline, CDR1 is MDHEN, CDR2 SYDVKM.

The chain employs TRBV5-1 and TRBJ1-6; D call uncertain. The CDR3 is 15 residues long. Germline CDR1 and CDR2: SGHRS and YFSETQ. V lost 2 bases, J lost 8 bases, and 14 bases lay in between. CDR3 coding DNA: TGCGCCAGCAGCTTTGCCCCTAAAGAGGATTCACCCCTCCACTTT. The encoded protein is CASSFAPKEDSPLHF.